The 23 T cell receptor beta chains given below trace back to one sample, sequenced in a study of blood T cell repertoires in COVID-19. The protocol was immunoSEQ multiplex PCR, while the TCRdb copy is restricted to in-frame clones and leaves out a portion. The top ten clones hold about 10% of a sample with tens of thousands of clones, roughly 78% of them seen once. Sequencing was carried out using peripheral blood. The receptors shown here come from a man in his sixties with acute or convalescent COVID-19.

The rearrangement uses TRBV15 and TRBJ1-3, with D possibly TRBD1 on 6 matching bases. The CDR3 covers 14 residues. CDR1 and CDR2 from the germline V gene are LNHNV and YYDKDF (reference sequence). Trimming took off 1 base at V and 7 bases at J, with 11 bases between the two ends. CDR3 in DNA: TGTGCCACCAGCAGAGGGACAGTTCGGAACACCATATATTTT. Translating it yields CATSRGTVRNTIYF.

The genes are TRBV5-1 and TRBJ1-4; D is unresolved. Germline values: CDR1 SGHRS, CDR2 YFSETQ. CDR3 size: 15 residues. The V and J ends lost 6 bases and 0 bases respectively, with 12 bases between them. The DNA of the CDR3 is TGCGCCAGCACCCCATTACTCGCAACTAATGAAAAACTGTTTTTT. Translated, it gives CASTPLLATNEKLFF. The variable domain in full, completed from reference TRBV5-1 and TRBJ1-4, reads KAGVTQTPRYLIKTRGQQVTLSCSPISGHRSVSWYQQTPGQGLQFLFEYFSETQRNKGNFPGRFSGRQFSNSRSEMNVSTLELGDSALYLCASTPLLATNEKLFFGSGTQLSVL.

The genes are TRBV27 and TRBJ1-4, with D unresolved. Deletions cut 2 bases from V and 7 bases from J, with 20 bases between. In germline, CDR1 is MNHEY, CDR2 SMNVEV (reference sequence). CDR3 length equals 17 residues. Here the CDR3 DNA reads TGTGCCAGCAGTTTAGTAGCGACTAACTTCGGGAGTGAAAAACTGTTTTTT. It is translated as CASSLVATNFGSEKLFF.

This clone was counted a few times. The rearrangement uses TRBV7-2 and TRBJ1-5; no definite D call. The CDR3 spans 13 residues. The V and J ends lost 5 bases and 2 bases respectively, with 7 bases between them. Germline CDR1 reads SGHTA; CDR2 reads FQGNSA. The chain's CDR3 is CASSAEGNQPQHF. The CDR3, as DNA: TGTGCCAGCAGCGCAGAGGGCAATCAGCCCCAGCATTTT.

The rearrangement uses TRBV7-6 and TRBJ1-1, with TRBD1 matching over 10 bases. Germline-derived CDR1 and CDR2 are SGHVS and FNYEAQ. CDR3 size: 15 residues. V lost 5 bases, J lost 4 bases, and 7 bases stayed unmatched. The CDR3 DNA is TGTGCCAGCAGCCCTTTTAGGGACAGGGGCACTGAAGCTTTCTTT. Its protein is CASSPFRDRGTEAFF.

This clone appeared once. J is TRBJ2-1 and V is TRBV28; TRBD2 matches at 7 bases. V dropped 2 bases and J dropped 0; count of bases not matched to a gene: 1. Germline V gene sequence: CDR1 MDHEN, CDR2 SYDVKM. The CDR3 sequence is 15 residues long. The CDR3 DNA reads TGTGCCAGCAGTTTAACGGGGGGCTCCTACAATGAGCAGTTCTTC. Residues: CASSLTGGSYNEQFF.

The chain uses TRBV7-2 and TRBJ1-5; the match to TRBD1 covers 9 bases. V was clipped by 4 bases and J by 7 bases; unmatched bases: 8. Germline V gene sequence: CDR1 SGHTA, CDR2 FQGNSA. The CDR3 has 15 residues. This CDR3 reads CASSYSTGGVQPQHF. The CDR3 DNA is TGTGCCAGCAGCTACTCGACAGGGGGTGTGCAGCCCCAGCATTTT.

This chain joins TRBV6-5 and TRBJ2-5, with 7 bases fitting TRBD2. Per germline, CDR1 MNHEY and CDR2 SVGAGI. The CDR3 length is 15 residues. The V segment lost 5 bases and the J segment 1 base; nucleotides outside the gene matches: 7. The CDR3 is CASSPIWTSQETQYF. The CDR3 nucleotides read TGTGCCAGCAGTCCCATATGGACTAGCCAAGAGACCCAGTACTTC.

A note on this clone: The sample has other DNA sequences that encode this CDR3 too. The chain has TRBV18 and TRBJ1-1, with D unclear. Germline V lookup: CDR1 KGHSH, CDR2 LQKENI. The CDR3 covers 13 residues. Trimming removed 3 bases from V and 3 bases from J, with 8 bases in between. CDR3 sequence (DNA): TGTGCCAGCTCACCCTTGAGGGACACTGAAGCTTTCTTT. Translating gives CASSPLRDTEAFF.

The chain recombines TRBV6-5 with TRBJ2-1; 9 bases match TRBD1. From germline, CDR1 is MNHEY and CDR2 SVGAGI. Trimming took 5 bases from V and 3 from J; bases not matched to a gene: 5. This CDR3 is built from 15 residues. The CDR3 here is CASSTTGGGYNEQFF. DNA of the CDR3: TGTGCCAGCAGTACAACAGGGGGCGGCTACAATGAGCAGTTCTTC.

The CDR3 here is CASSLRDRGRRDTQYF. CDR3 sequence (DNA): TGTGCCAGCAGCTTGAGGGACAGGGGGCGCAGAGATACGCAGTATTTT. The chain employs TRBV7-8 and TRBJ2-3; the match to TRBD1 covers 12 bases. The CDR3 spans 16 residues. Germline V gives CDR1 SGHVS, CDR2 FQNEAQ. V lost 3 bases, J lost 5 bases, and 6 bases stayed unmatched.

Remarks on this clone: An end of the junction differs from the germline gene, which may be a read error. CDR3 sequence reads: CASSPRQGSSNEQFF. The CDR3 bases are TGTGCCAGCAGCCCAAGACAGGGATCCTCCAATGAGCAGTTCTTC. V usage is TRBV3-1 (or the pseudogene TRBV3-2) and J usage is TRBJ2-1, with 7 bases that match TRBD1. This CDR3 comprises 15 residues. Germline CDR1 LGHDT, CDR2 YNNKEL (reference sequence).

This clone has only one observation. V gene TRBV5-6 combines with J gene TRBJ2-2, with D possibly matching TRBD1 (6 bases). V shed 6 bases and J shed 7 bases, with 13 bases lying between them. The CDR3 is 13 residues long. The germline V gene encodes CDR1 SGHDT and CDR2 YYEEEE. The CDR3, as DNA: TGTGCCAGCACCTTAGTAGGGGGCGGGGAGCTGTTTTTT. Its translation is CASTLVGGGELFF. Drawing the rest from reference TRBV5-6 and TRBJ2-2, the complete variable domain is DAGVTQSPTHLIKTRGQQVTLRCSPKSGHDTVSWYQQALGQGPQFIFQYYEEEERQRGNFPDRFSGHQFPNYSSELNVNALLLGDSALYLCASTLVGGGELFFGEGSRLTVL.

The chain employs TRBV6-6 and TRBJ2-7, with D maybe TRBD1 (6 bases). The CDR3 extends over 13 amino acids. The germline CDR1 and CDR2 sequences are MNHNY and SVGAGI (reference sequence). The V gene lost 11 bases and the J gene lost 5 bases, with 19 bases spanning the gap. CDR3 in DNA: TGTGCCGGCAAAGGGGGATCCGGCCACGAGCAGTACTTC. Its protein product is CAGKGGSGHEQYF.

CDR3 amino acids: CASSQPRTNQPQHF. CDR3 sequence (DNA): TGCGCCAGCAGCCAACCTAGAACAAATCAGCCCCAGCATTTT. The chain couples TRBV4-1 to TRBJ1-5, with D unresolved. The CDR3 spans 14 residues. Per the germline V gene, CDR1 is MGHRA and CDR2 is YSYEKL. Trimming left V 2 bases short and J 4 bases short, with 9 bases between.

The rearrangement joins TRBV2 to TRBJ1-5, with D hard to call. Germline V CDR1 and CDR2: SNHLY, FYNNEI. Trimming took off 4 bases at V and 3 bases at J, with 7 bases between the two ends. The CDR3 covers 13 residues. The DNA of the CDR3 is TGTGCCAGCAGTGCTGGGCCCAATCAGCCCCAGCATTTT. Its protein product is CASSAGPNQPQHF.

The gene calls are TRBV25-1 and TRBJ1-3, with D unresolved. The CDR3 runs to 13 residues. Germline V gene sequence: CDR1 MGHDK, CDR2 SYGVNS. V was trimmed by 8 bases and J by 1 base, leaving 9 bases between them. CDR3 residues: CASGLNSGNTIYF. CDR3 DNA sequence: TGTGCCAGCGGCCTTAATTCTGGAAACACCATATATTTT.

In DNA, the CDR3 is TGTGCCAGTAGTACCCCCTCCGTGGGCTTGAACACTGAAGCTTTCTTT. It is translated as CASSTPSVGLNTEAFF. The V gene is TRBV19, the J gene TRBJ1-1; D gene uncertain. There are 16 residues in the CDR3. V was cut by 4 bases and J by 0 bases, with 15 bases left in between. Germline CDR1 LNHDA, CDR2 SQIVND (reference sequence).

The chain combines TRBV6-2 or TRBV6-3 with TRBJ2-1, with TRBD2 identical over 14 bases. V was pared by 5 bases and J by 6 bases, with 6 bases of the junction left unmatched. Germline V gene lookup returns CDR1 MNHEY and CDR2 SVGEGT. The CDR3 runs to 16 residues. The CDR3 region has the DNA TGTGCCAGCAGTACCGAGACTAGCGGGAGGGGCAATGAGCAGTTCTTC. Amino acids: CASSTETSGRGNEQFF.

The chain joins TRBV19 to TRBJ2-3, with 8 nucleotides matching TRBD2. CDR1 and CDR2 (germline): LNHDA, SQIVND (reference sequence). The CDR3 covers 13 residues. V trimming: 4 bases; J trimming: 6 bases; junction bases outside the gene matches: 3. The CDR3 DNA reads TGTGCCAGTAGTAGACTAGCGCGCGATACGCAGTATTTT. Encoded protein: CASSRLARDTQYF.

The chain employs TRBV12-5 and TRBJ1-4; D uncertain. V shed 3 bases and J shed 6 bases, with 8 bases lying between them. The germline V gene has CDR1 LGHNT and CDR2 FRNRAP. The CDR3 is 13 residues long. CDR3 sequence (DNA): TGTGCTAGTGGTTTAGGAGGAGATGAAAAACTGTTTTTT. This codes for CASGLGGDEKLFF.

The table lists this clone with a count of one. V usage is TRBV3-1 (or the pseudogene TRBV3-2) and J usage is TRBJ2-7, with no clear D. CDR1 and CDR2 (germline): LGHDT, YNNKEL (reference sequence). V lost 4 bases to trimming and J lost 3 bases, with 16 bases between them. The CDR3 extends over 15 amino acids. Written as DNA, the CDR3 is TGTGCCAGCAGCCCCAGACTGAATGTAAACTACGAGCAGTACTTC. Translation: CASSPRLNVNYEQYF.

The chain links TRBV19 to TRBJ2-3, with D possibly matching TRBD2 (6 bases). V gave up 3 bases and J gave up 0 bases, with 19 bases separating them. Per germline, CDR1 LNHDA and CDR2 SQIVND (reference sequence). The CDR3 runs 18 residues. Here the CDR3 reads CASSMAIFGGTSTDTQYF. CDR3 bases: TGTGCCAGTAGTATGGCGATATTTGGGGGGACTAGCACAGATACGCAGTATTTT.